The clone carrying this TCR beta chain occurred a few times. The data were obtained in a study of blood T cell repertoires in COVID-19. The CDR3 extends over 15 amino acids. V lost 3 bases and J lost 5; bases outside the gene matches: 3. Germline V gene lookup returns CDR1 LNHDA and CDR2 SQIVND (reference sequence). TCRdb's table, derived via immunoSEQ multiplex PCR, lists solely in-frame clones and lacks some. The sample yields 300,000 to 400,000 clones, around 90% seen once. This chain links TRBV19 with TRBJ2-1, with TRBD1 matching 11 bases. The sequence came from a man aged 50-60 years with active or convalescent COVID-19. Sequenced material: peripheral blood. The CDR3, as DNA: TGTGCCAGTAGTATCACGGGACAGGGGGACAATGAGCAGTTCTTC. Amino acids: CASSITGQGDNEQFF. The variable domain in full, with the rest retrieved from reference TRBV19 and TRBJ2-1, is DGGITQSPKYLFRKEGQNVTLSCEQNLNHDAMYWYRQDPGQGLRLIYYSQIVNDFQKGDIAEGYSVSREKKESFPLTVTSAQKNPTAFYLCASSITGQGDNEQFFGPGTRLTVL.